This entry lists 14 T cell receptor beta chains sequenced from one sample in a study of blood T cell repertoires in COVID-19. Only in-frame clones appear in the TCRdb table, and some are missing; sequencing was by immunoSEQ multiplex PCR. The profile covers fewer than 350,000 clones, with 86% appearing a single time and about 12% taken by the ten largest. The sample comprised peripheral blood. The receptors were gathered from a woman aged 25 to 39 with COVID-19, enrolled during active disease.

The chain carries TRBV6-5 and TRBJ2-7; D call uncertain. The CDR3 is 14 residues long. V was cut by 6 bases and J by 3 bases, with 15 bases left in between. Per the germline V gene, CDR1 is MNHEY and CDR2 is SVGAGI. Written as DNA, the CDR3 is TGTGCCAGCAGGCGGTCCCTACGATACTACGAGCAGTACTTC. Translated: CASRRSLRYYEQYF.

This clone was seen a handful of times. The gene calls are TRBV5-4 and TRBJ1-1; no definite D call. Germline V gene sequence: CDR1 SGHNT, CDR2 YYREEE (reference sequence). The CDR3 consists of 13 residues. V lost 2 bases and J lost 5, with 10 bases in between. CDR3 DNA: TGTGCCAGCAGCTTCGGACGGGGAACTGAAGCTTTCTTT. This gives the protein CASSFGRGTEAFF.

V gene TRBV10-3 combines with J gene TRBJ2-4; 10 bases line up with TRBD2. The germline CDR1 and CDR2 sequences are ENHRY and SYGVKD. V was pared by 2 bases and J by 6 bases, with 7 bases of the junction left unmatched. The length of the CDR3 is 16 residues. This chain's CDR3 is CAISEGAGGPGNIQYF. For the CDR3, the DNA is TGTGCCATCAGTGAGGGAGCGGGGGGGCCAGGAAACATTCAGTACTTC.

This sequence joins TRBV6-5 and TRBJ2-1; 7 nucleotides match TRBD1. V gave up 6 bases and J gave up 7 bases; unmatched junction bases: 3. The germline CDR1 and CDR2 sequences are MNHEY and SVGAGI. CDR3 length: 12 amino acids. CDR3 loop: CASSPGGNEQFF. The CDR3 coding sequence is TGTGCCAGCAGCCCAGGGGGTAATGAGCAGTTCTTC.

Only one count was recorded for this clone. The chain recombines TRBV6-5 with TRBJ1-2; TRBD1 matches at 8 bases. CDR1 is MNHEY, CDR2 SVGAGI, per germline. The CDR3 runs 15 residues. V shed 2 bases and J 4 bases; nucleotides not matched to a gene: 6. The CDR3 sequence is CASSYTGTGSYGYTF. The CDR3 DNA reads TGTGCCAGCAGTTACACAGGGACAGGATCCTATGGCTACACCTTC.

The V call is TRBV4-1, the J call TRBJ2-7; perhaps TRBD2 as D (5 bases). The V and J ends lost 0 bases and 7 bases respectively, with 13 bases between them. The CDR3 extends over 14 amino acids. Germline assignment: CDR1 MGHRA and CDR2 YSYEKL. CDR3 region: CASSQDPGVGEQYF. CDR3 in DNA: TGCGCCAGCAGCCAAGATCCCGGGGTAGGGGAGCAGTACTTC.

The chain uses TRBV12-3 or TRBV12-4 and TRBJ2-7; D uncertain. The CDR3 is 12 residues long. V lost 6 bases, J lost 3 bases, and 9 bases lay in between. CDR3 sequence (DNA): TGTGCCAGCAGCGAACAAGACTACGAGCAGTACTTC. Its protein is CASSEQDYEQYF.

The sample holds a few counts of this clone. The chain joins TRBV27 to TRBJ2-1, with 12 bases lining up with TRBD2. Germline V gene data show CDR1 as MNHEY and CDR2 as SMNVEV (reference sequence). V dropped 4 bases and J dropped 7; count of bases not matched to a gene: 2. The CDR3 is 14 amino acids. The CDR3 loop is CASSSGLAGNEQFF. CDR3 sequence (DNA): TGTGCCAGCAGTTCTGGACTAGCGGGGAATGAGCAGTTCTTC.

The J gene is TRBJ2-7, the V gene TRBV5-8, with 9 bases aligning to TRBD2. The CDR3 has 17 residues. The V and J ends lost 1 base and 3 bases, in that order; junction bases with no gene match: 11. CDR1 is SGHTS, CDR2 YDEGEE, per germline. The CDR3 region is CASSLPPGTSSLYEQYF. The CDR3 DNA reads TGTGCCAGCAGCTTGCCCCCCGGGACTAGCTCCCTCTACGAGCAGTACTTC.

This clone appeared once. This rearrangement joins TRBV2 to TRBJ2-2; D possibly corresponds to TRBD2 (6 bases). Germline-derived CDR1 and CDR2 are SNHLY and FYNNEI. The V gene lost 7 bases and the J gene lost 1 base, with 10 bases spanning the gap. The CDR3 loop spans 14 amino acids. CDR3 bases: TGTGCCAGCAAGGCTAGCGTGAACACCGGGGAGCTGTTTTTT. Its translation: CASKASVNTGELFF.

The chain employs TRBV10-1 and TRBJ2-3; 12 nucleotides line up with TRBD2. The CDR3 extends over 15 amino acids. The germline CDR1 and CDR2 sequences are WNHNN and SYGVQD (reference sequence). The V segment lost 8 bases and the J segment 1 base; nucleotides outside the gene matches: 4. The CDR3 is CASALAGGRTDTQYF. The CDR3 nucleotides read TGCGCCAGCGCTCTAGCGGGGGGGCGCACAGATACGCAGTATTTT.

The chain's CDR3 is CASSLAGRGRDGYTF. The CDR3 DNA sequence: TGTGCCAGCAGCTTGGCCGGCAGGGGGCGCGATGGCTACACCTTC. This chain connects TRBV5-5 to TRBJ1-2; TRBD1 aligns across 8 bases. With V trimmed by 0 bases and J by 6 bases, 7 bases remained unmatched. The CDR3 has 15 amino acids. Germline CDR1 and CDR2: SGHKS and YYEKEE (reference sequence). The full variable domain, with the rest looked up from reference TRBV5-5 and TRBJ1-2, is DAGVTQSPTHLIKTRGQQVTLRCSPISGHKSVSWYQQVLGQGPQFIFQYYEKEERGRGNFPDRFSARQFPNYSSELNVNALLLGDSALYLCASSLAGRGRDGYTFGSGTRLTVV.

The chain employs TRBV7-9 and TRBJ2-5; 10 positions match TRBD2. Germline CDR1 and CDR2: SEHNR and FQNEAQ (reference sequence). The CDR3 totals 16 residues. J lost 1 base, V lost 7 bases, and 9 bases had no gene match. DNA for the CDR3: TGTGCCAGCACCGTAGGGGTAGCGGGGGGCCAAGAGACCCAGTACTTC. It is translated as CASTVGVAGGQETQYF.

The rearrangement uses TRBV27 and TRBJ2-3, with D perhaps matching TRBD2 (6 bases). The CDR3 runs 13 residues. Looked up from germline, CDR1 is MNHEY and CDR2 is SMNVEV (reference sequence). Trimming shortened V by 8 bases and J by 1 base, and 10 bases separated the two germline ends. The CDR3 DNA sequence: TGTGCCAGCCGGGACTTAGGCACAGATACGCAGTATTTT. Its protein product is CASRDLGTDTQYF.